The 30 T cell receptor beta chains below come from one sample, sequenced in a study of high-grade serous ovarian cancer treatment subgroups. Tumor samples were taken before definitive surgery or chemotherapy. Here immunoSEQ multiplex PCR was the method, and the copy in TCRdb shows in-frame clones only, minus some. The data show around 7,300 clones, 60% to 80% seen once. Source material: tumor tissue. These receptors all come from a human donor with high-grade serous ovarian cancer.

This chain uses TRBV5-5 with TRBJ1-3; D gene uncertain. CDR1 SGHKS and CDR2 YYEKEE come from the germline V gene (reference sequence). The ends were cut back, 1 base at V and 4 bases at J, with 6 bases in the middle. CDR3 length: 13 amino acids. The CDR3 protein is CASSLSSGNTIYF. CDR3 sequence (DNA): TGTGCCAGCAGCTTGAGTAGCGGAAACACCATATATTTT.

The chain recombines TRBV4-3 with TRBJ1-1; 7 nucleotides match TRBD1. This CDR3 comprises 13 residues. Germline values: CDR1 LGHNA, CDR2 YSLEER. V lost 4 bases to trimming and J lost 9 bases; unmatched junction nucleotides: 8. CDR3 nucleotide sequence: TGCGCCAGCAGCCTTAACAGGGGTTCAAAAGCTTTCTTT. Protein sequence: CASSLNRGSKAFF.

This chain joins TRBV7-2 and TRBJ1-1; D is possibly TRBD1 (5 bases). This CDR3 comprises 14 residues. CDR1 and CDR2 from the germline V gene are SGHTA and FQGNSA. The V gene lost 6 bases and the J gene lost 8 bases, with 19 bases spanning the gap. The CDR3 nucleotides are TGTGCCAGCAGTTCCCTTACCGGGACTGAAGAAGCTTTCTTT. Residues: CASSSLTGTEEAFF.

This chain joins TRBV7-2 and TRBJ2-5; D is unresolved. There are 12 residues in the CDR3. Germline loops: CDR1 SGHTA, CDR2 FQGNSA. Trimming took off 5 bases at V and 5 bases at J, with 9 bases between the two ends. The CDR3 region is CASSNHRETQYF. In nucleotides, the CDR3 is TGTGCCAGCAGCAATCACCGGGAGACCCAGTACTTC. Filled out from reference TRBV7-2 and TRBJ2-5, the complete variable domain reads GAGVSQSPSNKVTEKGKDVELRCDPISGHTALYWYRQSLGQGLEFLIYFQGNSAPDKSGLPSDRFSAERTGGSVSTLTIQRTQQEDSAVYLCASSNHRETQYFGPGTRLLVL.

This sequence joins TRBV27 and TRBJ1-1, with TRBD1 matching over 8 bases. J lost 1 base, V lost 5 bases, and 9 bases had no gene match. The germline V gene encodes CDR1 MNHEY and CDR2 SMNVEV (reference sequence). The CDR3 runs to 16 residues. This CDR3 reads CASSPRGTGENTEAFF. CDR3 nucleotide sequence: TGTGCCAGCAGTCCAAGGGGGACAGGTGAGAACACTGAAGCTTTCTTT.

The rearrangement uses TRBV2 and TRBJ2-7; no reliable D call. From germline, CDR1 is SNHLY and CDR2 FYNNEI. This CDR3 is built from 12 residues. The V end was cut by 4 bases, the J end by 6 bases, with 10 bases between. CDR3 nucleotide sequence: TGTGCCAGCAGTGCGCAGGTCGCCGAGCAGTACTTC. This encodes CASSAQVAEQYF.

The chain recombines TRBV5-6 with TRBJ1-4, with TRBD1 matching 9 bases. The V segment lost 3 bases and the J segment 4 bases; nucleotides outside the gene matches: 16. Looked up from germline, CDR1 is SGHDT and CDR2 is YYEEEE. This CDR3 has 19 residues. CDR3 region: CASSSRDRAPWTGNEKLFF. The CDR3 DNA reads TGTGCCAGCAGCTCCAGGGACAGGGCCCCTTGGACTGGTAATGAAAAACTGTTTTTT.

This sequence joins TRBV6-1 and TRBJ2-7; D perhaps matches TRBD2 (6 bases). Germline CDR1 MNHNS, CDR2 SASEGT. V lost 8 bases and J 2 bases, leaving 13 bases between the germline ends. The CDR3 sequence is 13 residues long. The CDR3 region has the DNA TGTGCCAGCGGGAGGTCCCCAACCTACGAGCAGTACTTC. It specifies CASGRSPTYEQYF.

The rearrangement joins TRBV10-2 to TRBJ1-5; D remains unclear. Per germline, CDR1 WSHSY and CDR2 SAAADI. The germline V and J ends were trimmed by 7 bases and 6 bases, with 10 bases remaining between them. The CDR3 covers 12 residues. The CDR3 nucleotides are TGCGCCAGCAAGGTGGGGAGTCAGCCCCAGCATTTT. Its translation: CASKVGSQPQHF.

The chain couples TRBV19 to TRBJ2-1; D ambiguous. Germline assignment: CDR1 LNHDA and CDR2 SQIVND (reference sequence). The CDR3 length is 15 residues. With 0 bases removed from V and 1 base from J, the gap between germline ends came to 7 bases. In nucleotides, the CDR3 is TGTGCCAGTAGTATAGAGGGCCTTTCCTACAATGAGCAGTTCTTC. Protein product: CASSIEGLSYNEQFF.

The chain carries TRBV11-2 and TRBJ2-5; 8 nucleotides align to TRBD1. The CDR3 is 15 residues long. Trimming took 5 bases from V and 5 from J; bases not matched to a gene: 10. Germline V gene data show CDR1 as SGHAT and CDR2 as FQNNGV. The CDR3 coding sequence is TGTGCCAGCAGCCTACAGACAGGGGTCGGGGAGACCCAGTACTTC. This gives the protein CASSLQTGVGETQYF. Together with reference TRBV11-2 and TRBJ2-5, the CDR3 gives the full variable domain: EAGVAQSPRYKIIEKRQSVAFWCNPISGHATLYWYQQILGQGPKLLIQFQNNGVVDDSQLPKDRFSAERLKGVDSTLKIQPAKLEDSAVYLCASSLQTGVGETQYFGPGTRLLVL.

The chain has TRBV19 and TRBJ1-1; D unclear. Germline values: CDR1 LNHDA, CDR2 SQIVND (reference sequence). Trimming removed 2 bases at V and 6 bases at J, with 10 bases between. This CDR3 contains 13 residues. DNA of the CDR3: TGTGCCAGTAGTATAATGCCGGCGCCTGAAGCTTTCTTT. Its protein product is CASSIMPAPEAFF.

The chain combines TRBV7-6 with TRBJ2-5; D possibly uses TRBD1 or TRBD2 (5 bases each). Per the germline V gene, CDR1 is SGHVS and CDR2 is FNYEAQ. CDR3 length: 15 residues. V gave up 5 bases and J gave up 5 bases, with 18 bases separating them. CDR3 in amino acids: CASSLGTPGRETQYF. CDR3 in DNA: TGTGCCAGCAGCCTCGGGACCCCGGGGCGCGAGACCCAGTACTTC.

The DNA for the CDR3 is TGTGCCAGCAGTTGGGTCAACACTGAAGCTTTCTTT. This encodes CASSWVNTEAFF. J is TRBJ1-1 and V is TRBV6-5; D remains unclear. Germline values: CDR1 MNHEY, CDR2 SVGAGI. V was shortened by 4 bases and J by 2 bases, with 5 bases between the two germline ends. CDR3 length: 12 residues.

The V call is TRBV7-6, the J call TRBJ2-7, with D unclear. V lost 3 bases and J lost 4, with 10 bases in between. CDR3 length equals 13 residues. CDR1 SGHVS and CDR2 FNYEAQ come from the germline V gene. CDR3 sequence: CASSLDSTYEQYF. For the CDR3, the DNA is TGTGCCAGCAGCTTGGATTCGACGTACGAGCAGTACTTC.

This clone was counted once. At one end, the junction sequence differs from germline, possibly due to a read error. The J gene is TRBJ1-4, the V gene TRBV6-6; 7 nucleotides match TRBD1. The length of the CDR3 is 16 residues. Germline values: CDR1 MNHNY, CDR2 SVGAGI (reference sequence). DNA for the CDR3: TGTGCCAGCAGATACTCGACAGGGTCCGAAAATGAAAAACTGTTTTTT. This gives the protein CASRYSTGSENEKLFF.

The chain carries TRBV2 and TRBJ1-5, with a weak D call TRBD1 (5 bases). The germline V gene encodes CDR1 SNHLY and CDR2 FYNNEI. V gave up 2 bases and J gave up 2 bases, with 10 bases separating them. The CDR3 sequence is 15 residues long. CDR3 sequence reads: CASSEWQGGNQPQHF. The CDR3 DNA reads TGTGCCAGCAGTGAATGGCAGGGCGGCAATCAGCCCCAGCATTTT. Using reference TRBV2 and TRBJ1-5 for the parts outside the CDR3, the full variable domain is EPEVTQTPSHQVTQMGQEVILRCVPISNHLYFYWYRQILGQKVEFLVSFYNNEISEKSEIFDDQFSVERPDGSNFTLKIRSTKLEDSAMYFCASSEWQGGNQPQHFGDGTRLSIL.

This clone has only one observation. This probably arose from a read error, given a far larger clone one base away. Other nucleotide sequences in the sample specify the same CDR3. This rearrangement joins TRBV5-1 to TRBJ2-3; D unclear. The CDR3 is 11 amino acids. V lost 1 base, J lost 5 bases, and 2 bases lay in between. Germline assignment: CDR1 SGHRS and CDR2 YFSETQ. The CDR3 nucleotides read TGCGCCAGCAGCTTGTTAGATACGCAGTATTTT. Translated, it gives CASSLLDTQYF.

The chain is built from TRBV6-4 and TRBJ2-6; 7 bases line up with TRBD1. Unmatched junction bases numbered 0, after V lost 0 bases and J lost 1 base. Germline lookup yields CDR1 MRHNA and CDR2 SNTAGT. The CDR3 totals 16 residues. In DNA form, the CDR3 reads TGTGCCAGCAGTGACTCGACAGGGTCTGGGGCCAACGTCCTGACTTTC. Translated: CASSDSTGSGANVLTF.

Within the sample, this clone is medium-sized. The CDR3 loop is CASSDQLNTEAFF. The CDR3 DNA reads as TGTGCCAGCAGTGATCAGCTTAACACTGAAGCTTTCTTT. J is TRBJ1-1 and V is TRBV2; D uncertain. The CDR3 loop spans 13 amino acids. The V end lost 3 bases, the J end lost 2 bases, and 7 bases lay between the germline ends. Germline V gives CDR1 SNHLY, CDR2 FYNNEI.

The CDR3 region is CASSLGGDRGAFF. The CDR3 DNA reads as TGTGCCAGCAGCTTAGGCGGGGACAGAGGGGCTTTCTTT. The chain uses TRBV11-3 and TRBJ1-1; 7 bases match TRBD1. The CDR3 totals 13 residues. CDR1 is SGHNT, CDR2 YENEEA, per germline. V gave up 1 base and J gave up 11 bases; unmatched junction bases: 7.

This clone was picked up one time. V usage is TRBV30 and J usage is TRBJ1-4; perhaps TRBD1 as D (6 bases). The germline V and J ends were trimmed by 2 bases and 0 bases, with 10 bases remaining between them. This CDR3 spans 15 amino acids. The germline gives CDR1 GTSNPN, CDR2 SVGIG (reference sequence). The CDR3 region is CAWSLGTPTNEKLFF. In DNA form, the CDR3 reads TGTGCCTGGAGTCTTGGGACACCAACTAATGAAAAACTGTTTTTT.

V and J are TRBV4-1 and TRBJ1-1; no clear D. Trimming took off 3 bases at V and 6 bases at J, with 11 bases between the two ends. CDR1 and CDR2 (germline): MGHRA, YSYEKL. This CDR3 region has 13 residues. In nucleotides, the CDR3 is TGCGCCAGCAGCCAGGGCGGTCGCCCTGAAGCTTTCTTT. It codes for CASSQGGRPEAFF.

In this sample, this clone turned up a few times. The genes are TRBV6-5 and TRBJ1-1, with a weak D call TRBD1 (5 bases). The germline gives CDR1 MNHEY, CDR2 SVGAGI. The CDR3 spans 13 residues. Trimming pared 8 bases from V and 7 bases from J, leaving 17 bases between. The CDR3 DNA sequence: TGTGCCAGCGGCCCTCAGGGCCGAGGTGAAGCTTTCTTT. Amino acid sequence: CASGPQGRGEAFF.

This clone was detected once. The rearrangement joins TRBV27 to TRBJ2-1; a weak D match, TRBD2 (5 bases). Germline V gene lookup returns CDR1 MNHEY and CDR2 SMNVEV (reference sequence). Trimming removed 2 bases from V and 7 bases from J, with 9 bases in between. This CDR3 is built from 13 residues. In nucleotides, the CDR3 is TGTGCCAGCAGTTTAATTCCGGGGAATGAGCAGTTCTTC. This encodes CASSLIPGNEQFF.

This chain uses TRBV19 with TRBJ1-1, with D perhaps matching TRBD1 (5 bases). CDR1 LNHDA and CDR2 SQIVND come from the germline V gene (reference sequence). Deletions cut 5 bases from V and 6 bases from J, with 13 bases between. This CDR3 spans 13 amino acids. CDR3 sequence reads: CASSRKGSAEAFF. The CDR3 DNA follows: TGTGCCAGTAGTCGTAAGGGGAGCGCTGAAGCTTTCTTT.

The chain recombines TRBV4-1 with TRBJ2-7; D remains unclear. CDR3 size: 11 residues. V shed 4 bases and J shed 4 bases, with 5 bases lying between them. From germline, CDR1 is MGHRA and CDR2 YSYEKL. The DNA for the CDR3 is TGCGCCAGCAGCCGGGGTTACGAGCAGTACTTC. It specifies CASSRGYEQYF.

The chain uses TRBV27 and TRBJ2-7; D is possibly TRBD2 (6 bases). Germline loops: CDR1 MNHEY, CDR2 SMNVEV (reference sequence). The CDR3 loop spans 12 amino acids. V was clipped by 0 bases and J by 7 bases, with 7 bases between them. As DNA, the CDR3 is TGTGCCAGCAGTTTATCGGGGAGGGAGCAGTACTTC. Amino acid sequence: CASSLSGREQYF.

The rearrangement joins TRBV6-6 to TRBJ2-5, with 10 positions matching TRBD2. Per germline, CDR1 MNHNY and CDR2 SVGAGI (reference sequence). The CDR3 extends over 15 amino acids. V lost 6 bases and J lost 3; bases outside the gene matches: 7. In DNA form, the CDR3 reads TGTGCCAGCAGCCCTAGGACTAGCGGAAAAGAGACCCAGTACTTC. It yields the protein CASSPRTSGKETQYF.

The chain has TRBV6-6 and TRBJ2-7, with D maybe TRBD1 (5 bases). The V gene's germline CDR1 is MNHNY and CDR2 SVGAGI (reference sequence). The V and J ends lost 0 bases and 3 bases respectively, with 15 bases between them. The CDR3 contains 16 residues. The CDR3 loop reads CASSYSIQGQNYEQYF. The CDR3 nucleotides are TGTGCCAGCAGTTACTCGATCCAGGGCCAAAACTACGAGCAGTACTTC.